The 21 T cell receptor beta chains presented below share a single source sample, sequenced in a study of STAT5B mutations in CD4+ large granular lymphocyte leukemia. TCRdb's table, derived via immunoSEQ multiplex PCR, lists solely in-frame clones and lacks some. The sample holds 30,000 to 35,000 clones, 70% to 90% seen once. The source material was CD4+ T cells from blood buffy coats. These receptors were taken from a human donor in good health.

The rearrangement joins TRBV23-1 to TRBJ2-1; D unclear. TRBV23-1 carries the ORF label, with uncertain function. The CDR3 covers 15 residues. V dropped 0 bases and J dropped 0 bases, with 6 bases sitting between them. In DNA, the CDR3 is TGCGCCAGCAGTCAATCGCGAAGCTCCTACAATGAGCAGTTCTTC. Translating gives CASSQSRSSYNEQFF.

The V call is TRBV10-3, the J call TRBJ1-2, with TRBD1 as a possible D gene (5 bases). Trimming stripped 7 bases from V and 7 bases from J, with 22 bases between. This CDR3 is built from 15 residues. Germline lookup yields CDR1 ENHRY and CDR2 SYGVKD. The CDR3 region is CAINPRDGPEGGYTF. In DNA form, the CDR3 reads TGTGCCATCAATCCTCGGGACGGACCCGAAGGTGGCTACACCTTC.

The genes are TRBV27 and TRBJ1-2; D unresolved. The length of the CDR3 is 13 residues. The germline gives CDR1 MNHEY, CDR2 SMNVEV (reference sequence). V lost 3 bases, J lost 1 base, and 6 bases lay in between. The chain's CDR3 is CASSFRLNYGYTF. CDR3 nucleotides: TGTGCCAGCAGTTTTCGGCTTAACTATGGCTACACCTTC.

This clone is a singleton in its sample. This rearrangement joins TRBV28 to TRBJ2-3, with D maybe TRBD1 (6 bases). Germline V gene data show CDR1 as MDHEN and CDR2 as SYDVKM. This CDR3 has 12 amino acids. V dropped 5 bases and J dropped 6 bases, with 9 bases sitting between them. Here the CDR3 DNA reads TGTGCCAGCAGTCGAGGACAGGATACGCAGTATTTT. This translates into CASSRGQDTQYF.

The V call is TRBV19, the J call TRBJ2-4; 9 bases line up with TRBD1. Germline V lookup: CDR1 LNHDA, CDR2 SQIVND (reference sequence). The CDR3 sequence is 16 residues long. V lost 3 bases to trimming and J lost 2 bases; unmatched junction nucleotides: 5. The CDR3 here is CASSMITGGTKNIQYF. CDR3 nucleotides: TGTGCCAGTAGTATGATTACAGGGGGCACCAAAAACATTCAGTACTTC.

V and J are TRBV7-8 and TRBJ2-1, with 7 bases lining up with TRBD1. This CDR3 contains 15 residues. From germline, CDR1 is SGHVS and CDR2 FQNEAQ. After removal of 8 bases from V and 8 bases from J, the junction contained 15 bases not matched to a gene. The CDR3 DNA reads as TGTGCCAGCCGACAGGGTACGCGGGCGGGCGATGAGCAGTTCTTC. Amino acid sequence: CASRQGTRAGDEQFF.

V usage is TRBV5-1 and J usage is TRBJ2-2; TRBD1 or TRBD2 may be the D gene (5 bases each). Trimming removed 1 base from V and 3 bases from J, with 7 bases in between. Germline V gene lookup returns CDR1 SGHRS and CDR2 YFSETQ. The CDR3 totals 14 residues. The DNA of the CDR3 is TGCGCCAGCAGCTTGCTGGGGGACACCGGGGAGCTGTTTTTT. As protein: CASSLLGDTGELFF.

The chain combines TRBV6-1 with TRBJ1-1, with D possibly matching TRBD1 (6 bases). The CDR3 sequence is 15 residues long. Trimming cost V 4 bases and J 3 bases, with 15 bases left between them. In germline, CDR1 is MNHNS, CDR2 SASEGT. CDR3 in DNA: TGTGCCAGCAGTGCGCTATCCCACAGGGACACTGAAGCTTTCTTT. Translated: CASSALSHRDTEAFF.

This clone came up once. This rearrangement joins TRBV29-1 to TRBJ2-2; possibly TRBD1 for D (6 bases). Trimming took off 7 bases at V and 7 bases at J, with 13 bases between the two ends. The germline CDR1 and CDR2 sequences are SQVTM and ANQGSEA. CDR3 length equals 12 residues. CDR3 DNA sequence: TGCAGCGGAGGGGGAGTGGTCGGGGAGCTGTTTTTT. It encodes CSGGGVVGELFF.

The genes are TRBV25-1 and TRBJ2-3; D is unresolved. Per the germline V gene, CDR1 is MGHDK and CDR2 is SYGVNS. CDR3 length equals 11 residues. The V gene lost 3 bases and the J gene lost 5 bases, with 3 bases spanning the gap. The CDR3 spells CASSEGDTQYF. In nucleotides, the CDR3 is TGTGCCAGCAGTGAGGGAGATACGCAGTATTTT.

This chain joins TRBV6-6 and TRBJ1-5; a possible D gene is TRBD1 (6 bases). The germline V gene encodes CDR1 MNHNY and CDR2 SVGAGI (reference sequence). V was pared by 7 bases and J by 5 bases, with 15 bases between. This CDR3 comprises 14 residues. CDR3 loop: CASNPTGIHQPQHF. CDR3 nucleotides: TGTGCCAGCAATCCTACAGGGATTCATCAGCCCCAGCATTTT.

This chain joins TRBV5-5 and TRBJ2-2; TRBD2 matches 10 bases. V shed 4 bases and J 2 bases; nucleotides not matched to a gene: 2. The CDR3 is made up of 15 amino acids. Germline-derived CDR1 and CDR2 are SGHKS and YYEKEE (reference sequence). Written as DNA, the CDR3 is TGTGCCAGCAGCAGACTAGCGGGCAACACCGGGGAGCTGTTTTTT. This translates into CASSRLAGNTGELFF.

This chain links TRBV4-3 with TRBJ2-7; 9 bases are shared with TRBD2. Looked up from germline, CDR1 is LGHNA and CDR2 is YSLEER. This CDR3 is built from 15 residues. The ends lost 1 base at V and 0 bases at J; junction bases unmatched: 1. The CDR3 coding sequence is TGCGCCAGCAGCCAAGGGACTAGCGACTCCTACGAGCAGTACTTC. Translated: CASSQGTSDSYEQYF.

The chain couples TRBV6-1 to TRBJ1-5, with a weak D call TRBD1 (6 bases). The CDR3 spans 15 residues. V was clipped by 3 bases and J by 5 bases, with 14 bases between them. CDR1 and CDR2 from the germline V gene are MNHNS and SASEGT. The CDR3 coding sequence is TGTGCCAGCAGTGATGTTAGGGGGGATCATCAGCCCCAGCATTTT. Amino acids: CASSDVRGDHQPQHF.

This chain uses TRBV5-5 with TRBJ2-4; no reliable D call. The CDR3 has 14 amino acids. Germline V gene data show CDR1 as SGHKS and CDR2 as YYEKEE (reference sequence). Trimming removed 3 bases from V and 3 bases from J, with 10 bases in between. DNA of the CDR3: TGTGCCAGCAGCTACCCCCTAGACAAAAACATTCAGTACTTC. Encoded protein: CASSYPLDKNIQYF.

The gene calls are TRBV7-2 and TRBJ2-2; D remains unclear. This CDR3 comprises 13 residues. Trimming shortened V by 2 bases and J by 2 bases, and 3 bases separated the two germline ends. CDR1 is SGHTA, CDR2 FQGNSA, per germline. CDR3 coding DNA: TGTGCCAGCAGCTTATATAACACCGGGGAGCTGTTTTTT. Its protein is CASSLYNTGELFF. The full variable domain, its missing parts supplied by reference TRBV7-2 and TRBJ2-2, is GAGVSQSPSNKVTEKGKDVELRCDPISGHTALYWYRQSLGQGLEFLIYFQGNSAPDKSGLPSDRFSAERTGGSVSTLTIQRTQQEDSAVYLCASSLYNTGELFFGEGSRLTVL.

This clone was counted a few times. The chain links TRBV7-3 to TRBJ2-1; D not resolved. Germline lookup yields CDR1 SGHTA and CDR2 FQGTGA. The CDR3 spans 14 residues. V was clipped by 5 bases and J by 7 bases, with 15 bases between them. This CDR3 is CASSLSSSGNEQFF. The CDR3, as DNA: TGTGCCAGCAGCCTAAGCTCGTCTGGTAATGAGCAGTTCTTC.

This chain joins TRBV14 and TRBJ2-3; D gene unclear. V was clipped by 11 bases and J by 0 bases, with 15 bases between them. Looked up from germline, CDR1 is SGHDN and CDR2 is FVKESK. CDR3 length equals 14 residues. In nucleotides, the CDR3 is TGTGCCTGCAACCAACCCGGGAGCACAGATACGCAGTATTTT. Translated: CACNQPGSTDTQYF. Using reference TRBV14 and TRBJ2-3 for the parts outside the CDR3, the full variable domain is EAGVTQFPSHSVIEKGQTVTLRCDPISGHDNLYWYRRVMGKEIKFLLHFVKESKQDESGMPNNRFLAERTGGTYSTLKVQPAELEDSGVYFCACNQPGSTDTQYFGPGTRLTVL.

The chain has TRBV11-2 and TRBJ2-5; D might be TRBD2 (5 bases). CDR1 and CDR2 (germline): SGHAT, FQNNGV. This CDR3 is 16 amino acids long. Trimming removed 5 bases at V and 4 bases at J, with 20 bases between. In DNA, the CDR3 is TGTGCCAGCAGCCATGTAGCGAAGCGAGTACGAGAGACCCAGTACTTC. Amino acids: CASSHVAKRVRETQYF.

This clone has more than one count but fewer than ten. The gene calls are TRBV6-1 and TRBJ1-2, with D perhaps TRBD1 (5 bases). The V gene lost 4 bases and the J gene lost 3 bases, with 15 bases spanning the gap. The CDR3 runs to 15 residues. Germline-derived CDR1 and CDR2 are MNHNS and SASEGT. The CDR3 DNA reads TGTGCCAGCAGTGCCCGTGGGGGAACCTACTATGGCTACACCTTC. This encodes CASSARGGTYYGYTF.

This clone was counted once. The chain employs TRBV11-2 and TRBJ2-7; TRBD2 matches 11 bases. Trimming removed 1 base from V and 1 base from J; junction bases left unmatched: 3. The CDR3 sequence is 16 residues long. From germline, CDR1 is SGHAT and CDR2 FQNNGV. The CDR3 DNA is TGTGCCAGCAGCTTAGGGGGGACTAGCGGTTCCTACGAGCAGTACTTC. Amino acid sequence: CASSLGGTSGSYEQYF.